Detailed here is one T cell receptor beta chain. This clonotype was observed a handful of times. Its antigen is unknown. A junction end diverges from the germline sequence, so it may reflect a read error. Bulk unsorted tissue served as the source for RNA extraction, and RNA quality was assessed using a NanoDrop ND-1000 and an Agilent 2100. Donors were newly diagnosed lung cancer patients admitted for thoracic surgery in China between August and November 2014, without prior chemotherapy. Patients with previous radiotherapy or chemotherapy, or with another concurrent cancer, were excluded from the study. Surgical tissue pieces of about 1-2.3 cm3 were preserved in RNAlater solution and were kept at -80 degrees C until use. The source of the sample is a study of tumor and adjacent non-tumor tissue in lung cancer (dated by TCRdb to the late 2010s). Notes on the research overall: By cancer type, the cohort comprised 11 to 12 adenocarcinoma patients, a couple of squamous cell carcinoma patients and 1 small cell lung cancer patient. The roughly 15 patients were aged 31 to 76 years, included about ten men and 5 women, and had TNM stage I to III disease. In total, sequencing yielded 125,075,908 productive TCRbeta reads, which works out to an average of around 3.9 million reads per sample. Bulk TCRbeta repertoires were compared between lung tumor tissue and matched distant non-tumor lung tissue obtained from more than twelve lung cancer patients. TCRbeta CDR3 sequencing was performed on about 30 paired specimens, with one tumor sample and one normal lung sample collected per patient. What the authors observed across the whole study: In normal lung, the top 100 clones accounted for a significantly larger cumulative share of the repertoire than in tumor tissue. The cohort had only 15 patients, and the authors noted that larger samples and more detailed clinical data are needed. Significantly higher TCR diversity (inverse Simpson) was observed in tumor tissue than in normal lung tissue (around 450 vs 150, P = 0.0075, Mann-Whitney U test). Younger patients had significantly higher TCR diversity, and higher tumor TCR diversity was associated with shorter overall and disease-free survival. Neither the sequencing platform nor unique molecular identifiers are mentioned in the methods. Because peripheral blood was not sequenced, blood TCRbeta repertoires in the lung cancer patients of the study were not examined.

Libraries were built with multiplex PCR. Instrument used: Illumina HiSeq 2500. TCRbeta libraries were built by three rounds of nested PCR using primers (Table S4), following protocols modified from ARM-PCR. Before sequencing, PCR products of 200-500 bp were excised from the gel and purified with the QIAquick gel extraction kit. In the authors' own workflow: Trimmomatic was used to clean the reads, FLASH merged the cleaned reads into complete CDR3 sequences, and MiTCR assigned the sequences to V(D)J germline segments. Clonal diversity was computed as the inverse Simpson's index with VDJtools. A read counted as productive if the sequence was in-frame and lacked a premature stop codon. TCRdb trimmed public reads at Q25 via fastp, called clones via MiXCR and kept in-frame beta chains. Merged by CDR3 protein, the rows form single entries marked with the most common genes and DNA. None of the V and J calls come from the authors' own analysis; TCRdb made them. The sample table contains approximately 76,000 distinct CDR3 sequences; only one count was recorded for less than 75% of them. Approximately 12% of the sample is taken by the ten largest.

CDR1 WSHSY and CDR2 SAAADI were looked up in the germline V gene. From the cysteine through the phenylalanine, the CDR3 covers 16 amino acids. The only DNA kept is the CDR3, 48 bases in frame from the first base. The receptor's source is a woman between 65 and 79 years old with non-small cell lung cancer. The rearranged chain carries TRBV10-2 and TRBJ2-3; 11 bases in the junction line up with TRBD2. Sequencing input: lung tumor tissue. The sequenced DNA is TGCGCCAGCGTTTTGGCTAGCGGGAGGCAGGGAGATACGCGGTACTTT. Translated, this gives CASVLASGRQGDTRYF.